This T cell receptor beta chain originates from a study of breast tumors, draining lymph nodes, adjacent tissues. Findings of the study overall: Findings are consistent with lymph node origin and intratumoral expansion of most tumor T cells. Compared with lymph nodes, tumors were less diverse; compared with nontumor tissue, more.

TCRdb analysed the multiplex PCR reads with MiXCR anew, one entry per CDR3 protein. This table holds 290,000 or so distinct CDR3 sequences, 30% found once. Deletions cut 3 bases from V and 3 bases from J, with 12 bases between. The germline V gene encodes CDR1 DFQATT and CDR2 SNEGSKA (reference sequence). The CDR3 runs to 14 residues. Samples came from axillary lymph nodes draining the breast cancer. In regard to this clonotype: Its antigen is currently unknown. A much larger clone lies one base from this, so it may be a read error. The conserved closing phenylalanine or tryptophan is absent in this CDR3, likely reflecting a read error.

This chain joins TRBV20-1 and TRBJ2-1; no firm D call. The source is a female donor with breast cancer. Some clones in this sample may be carry-over from other donors' samples. The material sequenced was axillary lymph node tissue. The CDR3 loop reads CSASVGMGYNEQFL. The CDR3, as DNA: TGCAGTGCTAGTGTGGGTATGGGCTACAATGAGCAGTTCCTC.